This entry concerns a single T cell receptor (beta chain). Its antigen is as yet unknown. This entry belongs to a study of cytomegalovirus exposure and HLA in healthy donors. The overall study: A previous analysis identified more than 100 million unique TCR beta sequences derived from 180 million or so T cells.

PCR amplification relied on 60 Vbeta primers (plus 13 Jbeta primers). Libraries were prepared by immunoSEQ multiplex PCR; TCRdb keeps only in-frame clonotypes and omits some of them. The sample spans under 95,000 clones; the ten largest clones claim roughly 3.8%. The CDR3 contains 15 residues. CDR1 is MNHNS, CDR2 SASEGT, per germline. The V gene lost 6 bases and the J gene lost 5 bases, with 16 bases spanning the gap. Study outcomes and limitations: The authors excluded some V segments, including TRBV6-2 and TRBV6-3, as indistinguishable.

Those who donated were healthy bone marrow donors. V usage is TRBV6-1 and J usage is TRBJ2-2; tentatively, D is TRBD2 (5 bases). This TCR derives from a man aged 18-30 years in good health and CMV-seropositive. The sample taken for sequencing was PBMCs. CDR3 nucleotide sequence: TGTGCCAGCAGCCTCCTACTAGGTTTTACCGGGGAGCTGTTTTTT. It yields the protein CASSLLLGFTGELFF.